The clone carrying this T cell receptor (beta chain) has just a few counts. What it binds is unknown. Trimming stripped 8 bases from V and 3 bases from J, with 10 bases between. Germline values: CDR1 LGHDT, CDR2 YNNKEL (reference sequence). This CDR3 has 12 residues. Together with a sample-barcoded 5' primer, a J-beta primer mix was included in a second PCR lasting about 7 to 11 cycles. TCRdb re-called the 5' RACE reads through MiXCR, storing one row per CDR3 protein. The sample records some 1.8 million distinct CDR3 sequences, 30% to 40% being singletons. Healthy Caucasian individuals from Russia aged roughly 6 to 100 served as donors. The data originate from a study of blood T cells in healthy people across ages. Study observations and caveats: Any changes in expanded clonotypes were possibly confounded, as donor CMV status remained unknown. The authors considered diversity estimates from one million T cells to be underestimates.

Sequenced material: blood. The clonotype comes from a human donor in good health. The rearrangement links TRBV3-1 to TRBJ1-2; possible D gene TRBD1, 5 bases. This CDR3 reads CASSGMDYGYTF. For the CDR3, the DNA is TGTGCCAGCTCAGGGATGGACTATGGCTACACCTTC.